Given below is one TCR beta chain in context. The data originate from a study of blood T cell repertoires in COVID-19. In germline, CDR1 is SGHTA, CDR2 FQGNSA. The CDR3 length is 13 residues. The J segment lost 12 bases and the V segment lost 5 bases, leaving 7 bases of the junction unmatched. Profiling relied on immunoSEQ multiplex PCR, and the TCRdb table lists in-frame clones only, not all of them. The sample lists 130,000 to 150,000 clones, around 83% occurring once. This TCR was recovered from a woman aged 50 to 60 who had been exposed to COVID-19. The chain uses TRBV7-2 and TRBJ1-6; TRBD1 matches 7 bases. Material: PBMCs or T cells enriched from blood (not recorded which). The CDR3 sequence is CASSQTGQEPLHF. CDR3 sequence (DNA): TGTGCCAGCAGCCAGACTGGACAGGAACCCCTCCACTTT. Full variable domain (rest looked up from reference TRBV7-2 and TRBJ1-6): GAGVSQSPSNKVTEKGKDVELRCDPISGHTALYWYRQSLGQGLEFLIYFQGNSAPDKSGLPSDRFSAERTGGSVSTLTIQRTQQEDSAVYLCASSQTGQEPLHFGNGTRLTVT.